The entry that follows covers one T cell receptor beta chain sequence. CDR3 length: 14 residues. CDR1 MNHEY and CDR2 SVGAGI come from the germline V gene. V lost 8 bases and J lost 0, with 12 bases in between. The sample comes from a study of cytomegalovirus exposure and HLA in healthy donors. PCR employed 60 Vbeta and 13 Jbeta primers. TCRdb's table, derived via immunoSEQ multiplex PCR, lists solely in-frame clones and lacks some. There are roughly 170,000 clones in the sample; roughly 88% occur only once, and around 1.2% lies in the top ten. The donors comprised healthy bone marrow donors. This clonotype was sampled from a girl aged 2 to 10 in good health and CMV-seropositive. The chain combines TRBV6-5 with TRBJ2-3, with D possibly being TRBD1 (5 bases). The specimen sequenced was PBMCs. The CDR3, as DNA: TGTGCCAGCGGACGTGGGGCGAGCACAGATACGCAGTATTTT. Amino acid sequence: CASGRGASTDTQYF.